The clone carrying this TCR beta chain was seen only once. CDR3 size: 15 residues. The germline gives CDR1 MNHEY, CDR2 SVGAGI. Trimming pared 10 bases from V and 0 bases from J, leaving 16 bases between. This entry is derived from a study of blood T cell repertoires in COVID-19. Turning to the study itself: Italy, Spain and the United States were the sources of the convalescent and acute COVID-19 samples.

TCRdb keeps only in-frame clones here, not all; method: immunoSEQ multiplex PCR. Of 150,000 to 200,000 clones in the sample, approximately 90% were seen once. The sequence derives from a human donor in a cohort sampled during active COVID-19. This sequence joins TRBV6-5 and TRBJ1-5, with D unresolved. Sequencing was carried out using peripheral blood. The CDR3 loop reads CATTWTPDSNQPQHF. The CDR3 bases are TGTGCCACCACATGGACTCCCGATAGCAATCAGCCCCAGCATTTT.